This paragraph covers one T cell receptor (beta chain) sequence. Profiled with immunoSEQ multiplex PCR; TCRdb holds only in-frame clones, not every one. Here the sample spans over 100,000 clones, approximately 86% being singletons. This specimen belongs to a study of blood T cell repertoires in COVID-19. The sample was peripheral blood. This receptor was obtained from a woman aged 50 to 60 with COVID-19, enrolled during active disease.

CDR3 coding DNA: TGTGCCAGCAGTTATCCAGGGGTAGCGTACGAGCAGTACTTC. Amino acid sequence: CASSYPGVAYEQYF. The genes are TRBV6-2 or TRBV6-3 and TRBJ2-7, with a possible D match to TRBD1 (6 bases). Between the trimmed V and J ends, which lost 3 bases and 4 bases, there was a span of 13 bases. CDR1 is MNHEY, CDR2 SVGEGT, per germline. This CDR3 comprises 14 residues.